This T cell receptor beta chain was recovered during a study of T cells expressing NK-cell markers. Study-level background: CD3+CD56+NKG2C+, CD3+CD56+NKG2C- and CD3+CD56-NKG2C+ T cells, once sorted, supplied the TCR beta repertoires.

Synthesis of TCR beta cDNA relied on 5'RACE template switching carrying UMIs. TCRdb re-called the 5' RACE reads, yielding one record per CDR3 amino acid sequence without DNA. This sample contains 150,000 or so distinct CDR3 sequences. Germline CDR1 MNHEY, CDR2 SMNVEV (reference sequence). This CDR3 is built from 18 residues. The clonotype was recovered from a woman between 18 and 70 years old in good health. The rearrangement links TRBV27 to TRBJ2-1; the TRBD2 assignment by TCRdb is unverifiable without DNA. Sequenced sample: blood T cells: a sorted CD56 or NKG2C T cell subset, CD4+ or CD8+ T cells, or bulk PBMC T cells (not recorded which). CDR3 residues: CASSSRMSKRGGNNEQFF.